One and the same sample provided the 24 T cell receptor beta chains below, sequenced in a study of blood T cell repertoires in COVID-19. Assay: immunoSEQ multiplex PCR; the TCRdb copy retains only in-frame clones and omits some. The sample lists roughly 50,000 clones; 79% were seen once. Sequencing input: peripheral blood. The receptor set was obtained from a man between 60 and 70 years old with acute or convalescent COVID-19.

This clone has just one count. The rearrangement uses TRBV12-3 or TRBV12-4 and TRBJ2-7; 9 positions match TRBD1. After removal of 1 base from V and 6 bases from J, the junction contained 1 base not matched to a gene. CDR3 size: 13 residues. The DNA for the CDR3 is TGTGCCAGCAGTTTAGGACAGGGGGGCGAGCAGTACTTC. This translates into CASSLGQGGEQYF.

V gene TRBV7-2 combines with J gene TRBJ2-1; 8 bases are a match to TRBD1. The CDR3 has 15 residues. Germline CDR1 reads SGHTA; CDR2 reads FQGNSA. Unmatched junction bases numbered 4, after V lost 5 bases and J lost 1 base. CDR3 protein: CASSRRTGSYNEQFF. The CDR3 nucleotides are TGTGCCAGCAGCCGCCGGACAGGGTCCTACAATGAGCAGTTCTTC.

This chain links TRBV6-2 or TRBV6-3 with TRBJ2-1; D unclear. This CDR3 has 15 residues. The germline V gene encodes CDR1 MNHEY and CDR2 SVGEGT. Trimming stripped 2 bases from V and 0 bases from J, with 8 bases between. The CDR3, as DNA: TGTGCCAGCAGTTACGGTGCGGTCTCCTACAATGAGCAGTTCTTC. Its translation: CASSYGAVSYNEQFF.

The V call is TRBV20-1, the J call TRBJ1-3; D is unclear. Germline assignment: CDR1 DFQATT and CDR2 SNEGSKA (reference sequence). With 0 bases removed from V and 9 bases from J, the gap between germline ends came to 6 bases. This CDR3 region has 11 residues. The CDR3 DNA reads TGCAGTGCTAGAGACCAAATCACCATATATTTT. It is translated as CSARDQITIYF.

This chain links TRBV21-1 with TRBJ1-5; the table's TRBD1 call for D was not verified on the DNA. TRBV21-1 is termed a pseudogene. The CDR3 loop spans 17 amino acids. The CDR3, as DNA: TGTGCCAGCAGCAAACTAACAGATCAAATCATGAGTCAGCCCCAGCATTTT. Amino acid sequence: CASSKLTDQIMSQPQHF.

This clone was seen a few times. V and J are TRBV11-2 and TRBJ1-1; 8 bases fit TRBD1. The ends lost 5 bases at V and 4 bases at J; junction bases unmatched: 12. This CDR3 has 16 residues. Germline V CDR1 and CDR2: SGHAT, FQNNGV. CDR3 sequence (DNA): TGTGCCAGCAGCCCCGGGCAGGGGGCGTATGGCACTGAAGCTTTCTTT. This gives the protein CASSPGQGAYGTEAFF. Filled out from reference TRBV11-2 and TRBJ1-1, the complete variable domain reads EAGVAQSPRYKIIEKRQSVAFWCNPISGHATLYWYQQILGQGPKLLIQFQNNGVVDDSQLPKDRFSAERLKGVDSTLKIQPAKLEDSAVYLCASSPGQGAYGTEAFFGQGTRLTVV.

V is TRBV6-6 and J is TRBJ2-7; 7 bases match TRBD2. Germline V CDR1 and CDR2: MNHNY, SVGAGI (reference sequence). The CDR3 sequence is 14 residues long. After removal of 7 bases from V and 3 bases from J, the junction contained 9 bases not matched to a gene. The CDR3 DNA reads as TGTGCCAGCAAAGTTAGAGCGGGAAGCTACGAGCAGTACTTC. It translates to CASKVRAGSYEQYF.

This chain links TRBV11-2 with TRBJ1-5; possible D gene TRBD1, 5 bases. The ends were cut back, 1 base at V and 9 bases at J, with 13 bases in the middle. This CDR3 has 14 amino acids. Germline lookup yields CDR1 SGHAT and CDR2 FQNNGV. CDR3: CASSLGGSGGPQHF. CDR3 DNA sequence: TGTGCCAGCAGCTTAGGGGGGAGCGGGGGGCCCCAGCATTTT.

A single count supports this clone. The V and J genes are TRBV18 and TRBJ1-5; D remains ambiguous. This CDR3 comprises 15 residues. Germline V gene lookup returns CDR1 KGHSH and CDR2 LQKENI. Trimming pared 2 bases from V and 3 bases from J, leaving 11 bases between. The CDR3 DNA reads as TGTGCCAGCTCACCAGCGGGGTACTACAATCAGCCCCAGCATTTT. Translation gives CASSPAGYYNQPQHF.

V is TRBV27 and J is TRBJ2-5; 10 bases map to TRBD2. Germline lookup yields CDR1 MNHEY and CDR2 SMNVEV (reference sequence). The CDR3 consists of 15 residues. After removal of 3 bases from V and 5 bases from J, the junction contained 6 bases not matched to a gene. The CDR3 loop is CASSFRLAGAETQYF. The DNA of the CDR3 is TGTGCCAGCAGTTTTCGGCTAGCGGGAGCCGAGACCCAGTACTTC.

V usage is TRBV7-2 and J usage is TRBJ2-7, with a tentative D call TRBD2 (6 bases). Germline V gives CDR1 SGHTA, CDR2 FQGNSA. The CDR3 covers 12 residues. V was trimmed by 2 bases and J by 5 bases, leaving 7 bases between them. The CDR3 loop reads CASSLTGDEQYF. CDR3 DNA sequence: TGTGCCAGCAGCTTAACGGGAGACGAGCAGTACTTC.

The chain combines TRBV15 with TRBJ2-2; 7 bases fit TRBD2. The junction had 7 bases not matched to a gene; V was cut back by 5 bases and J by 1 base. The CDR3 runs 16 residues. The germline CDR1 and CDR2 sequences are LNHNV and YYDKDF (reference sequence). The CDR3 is CATSGRDFRNTGELFF. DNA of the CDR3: TGTGCCACCAGCGGGAGGGATTTCCGGAACACCGGGGAGCTGTTTTTT.

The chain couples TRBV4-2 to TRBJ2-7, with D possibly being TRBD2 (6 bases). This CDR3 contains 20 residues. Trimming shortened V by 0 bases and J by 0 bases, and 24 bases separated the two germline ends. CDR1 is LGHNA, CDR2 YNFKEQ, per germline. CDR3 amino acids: CASSQEFSGDLTKFSYEQYF. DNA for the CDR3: TGTGCCAGCAGCCAAGAATTTTCGGGGGATCTAACTAAATTCTCCTACGAGCAGTACTTC.

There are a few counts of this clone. CDR3 sequence: CASSPLFRDYLIVPFYEQYF. Written as DNA, the CDR3 is TGTGCCAGCAGCCCCCTATTTAGGGACTATTTAATAGTACCCTTCTACGAGCAGTACTTC. The chain uses TRBV7-3 and TRBJ2-7; 7 bases map to TRBD2. Germline V gives CDR1 SGHTA, CDR2 FQGTGA. This CDR3 is 20 amino acids long. V trimming: 5 bases; J trimming: 3 bases; junction bases outside the gene matches: 25.

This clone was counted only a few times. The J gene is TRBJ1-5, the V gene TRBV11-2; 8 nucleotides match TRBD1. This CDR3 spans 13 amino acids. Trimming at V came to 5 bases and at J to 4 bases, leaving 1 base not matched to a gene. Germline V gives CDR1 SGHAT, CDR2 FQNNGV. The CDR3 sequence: CASSRTGNQPQHF. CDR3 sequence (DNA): TGTGCCAGCAGCAGGACAGGGAATCAGCCCCAGCATTTT.

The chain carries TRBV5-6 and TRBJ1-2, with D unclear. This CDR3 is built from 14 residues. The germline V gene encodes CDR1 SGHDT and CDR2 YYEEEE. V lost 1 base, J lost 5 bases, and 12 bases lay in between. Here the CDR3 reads CASSLIEGVYGYTF. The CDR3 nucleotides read TGTGCCAGCAGCTTGATAGAGGGAGTTTATGGCTACACCTTC.

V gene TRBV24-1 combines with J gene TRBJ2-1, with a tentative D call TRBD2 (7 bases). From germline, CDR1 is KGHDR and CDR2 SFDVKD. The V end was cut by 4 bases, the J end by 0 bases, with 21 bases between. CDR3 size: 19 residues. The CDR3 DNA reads TGTGCCACCAGTGACCCCCTCCGCCAGGGGAGGGACTCCTACAATGAGCAGTTCTTC. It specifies CATSDPLRQGRDSYNEQFF.

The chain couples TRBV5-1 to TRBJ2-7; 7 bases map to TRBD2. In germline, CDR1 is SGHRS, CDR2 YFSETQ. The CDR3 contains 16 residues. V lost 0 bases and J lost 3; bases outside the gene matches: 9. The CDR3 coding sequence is TGCGCCAGCAGCTTGGGGATTATGCGGGAGTTCTACGAGCAGTACTTC. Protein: CASSLGIMREFYEQYF.

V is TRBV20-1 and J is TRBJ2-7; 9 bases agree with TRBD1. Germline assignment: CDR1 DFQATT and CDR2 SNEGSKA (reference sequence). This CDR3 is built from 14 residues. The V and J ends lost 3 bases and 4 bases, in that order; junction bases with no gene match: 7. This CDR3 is CSASRTGGRYEQYF. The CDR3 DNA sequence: TGCAGTGCTAGTCGAACAGGGGGCAGATACGAGCAGTACTTC.

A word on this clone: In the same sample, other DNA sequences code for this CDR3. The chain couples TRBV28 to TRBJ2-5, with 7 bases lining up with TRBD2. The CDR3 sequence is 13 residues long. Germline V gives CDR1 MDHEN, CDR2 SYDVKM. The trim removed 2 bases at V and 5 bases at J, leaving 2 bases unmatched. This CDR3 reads CASSLRGGETQYF. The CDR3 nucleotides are TGTGCCAGCAGTTTAAGGGGAGGGGAGACCCAGTACTTC.

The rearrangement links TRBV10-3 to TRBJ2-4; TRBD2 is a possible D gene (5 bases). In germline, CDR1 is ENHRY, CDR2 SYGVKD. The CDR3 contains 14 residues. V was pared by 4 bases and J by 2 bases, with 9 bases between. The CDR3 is CAISAPGTKNIQYF. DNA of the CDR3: TGTGCCATCAGTGCTCCGGGAACCAAAAACATTCAGTACTTC.

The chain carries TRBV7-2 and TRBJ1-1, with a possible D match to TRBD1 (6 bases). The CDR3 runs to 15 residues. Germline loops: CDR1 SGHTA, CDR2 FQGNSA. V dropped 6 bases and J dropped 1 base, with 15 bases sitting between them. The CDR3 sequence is CASRQQGPTNTEAFF. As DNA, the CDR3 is TGTGCCAGCAGACAACAGGGTCCGACGAACACTGAAGCTTTCTTT. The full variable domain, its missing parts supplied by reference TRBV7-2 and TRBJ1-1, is GAGVSQSPSNKVTEKGKDVELRCDPISGHTALYWYRQSLGQGLEFLIYFQGNSAPDKSGLPSDRFSAERTGGSVSTLTIQRTQQEDSAVYLCASRQQGPTNTEAFFGQGTRLTVV.

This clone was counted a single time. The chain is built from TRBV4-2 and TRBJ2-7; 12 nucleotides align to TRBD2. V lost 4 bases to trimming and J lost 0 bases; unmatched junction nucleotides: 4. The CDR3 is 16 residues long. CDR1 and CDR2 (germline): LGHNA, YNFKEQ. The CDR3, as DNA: TGTGCCAGCAGCCCTGGACTAGCGGGGTTCTCCTACGAGCAGTACTTC. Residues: CASSPGLAGFSYEQYF.

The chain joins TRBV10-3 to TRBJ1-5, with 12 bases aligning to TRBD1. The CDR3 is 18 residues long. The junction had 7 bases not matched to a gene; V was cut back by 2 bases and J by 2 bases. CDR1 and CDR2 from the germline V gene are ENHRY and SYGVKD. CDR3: CAISEGTGGAGGNQPQHF. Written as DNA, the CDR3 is TGTGCCATCAGTGAGGGGACAGGGGGCGCCGGGGGCAATCAGCCCCAGCATTTT.